This T cell receptor (beta chain) came from a study of blood T cell repertoires in COVID-19. CDR3 size: 12 residues. Germline CDR1 and CDR2: GTSNPN and SVGIG (reference sequence). V was shortened by 0 bases and J by 4 bases, with 5 bases between the two germline ends. In the original analysis: Amplified reference gene primers provided the basis for estimating nucleated cell counts. Profiled with immunoSEQ multiplex PCR; TCRdb holds only in-frame clones, not every one. V, J and clone size derive from that table, while D and trimming were established from the DNA sequence. Of 120,000 to 150,000 clones in the sample, about 90% were seen once.

The specimen was peripheral blood. The clonotype comes from a human donor in a cohort sampled during active COVID-19. V usage is TRBV30 and J usage is TRBJ2-3; D unresolved. Here the CDR3 DNA reads TGTGCCTGGAGTGTACTTGCAGATACGCAGTATTTT. As protein: CAWSVLADTQYF.